A single sample gave rise to the 24 T cell receptor beta chains below, sequenced in a study of T cells in Graves' hyperthyroidism and ophthalmopathy. From RNA transcripts, TCR beta CDR3 regions were amplified. The HTBI set primed first-round TCR CDR3 RT-PCR. In TCRdb, the multiplex PCR reads were re-called with MiXCR into one record per CDR3 protein. This repertoire shows roughly 350,000 distinct CDR3 sequences, about 14% found once; its top ten account for approximately 25%. Sequenced material: blood. Receptor source: a woman aged 30 to 39 with Graves' hyperthyroidism.

This clonotype was observed a few times. The chain carries TRBV28 and TRBJ1-3; the D gene is possibly TRBD1 (5 bases). CDR3 length: 15 residues. Germline V lookup: CDR1 MDHEN, CDR2 SYDVKM. V shed 3 bases and J shed 0 bases, with 9 bases lying between them. CDR3 DNA sequence: TGTGCCAGCAGTTTTACCAGGGTCTCTGGAAACACCATATATTTT. Protein product: CASSFTRVSGNTIYF.

This clonotype was picked up a small number of times. The rearrangement uses TRBV5-1 and TRBJ2-7; D is possibly TRBD2 (6 bases). The V and J ends lost 0 bases and 4 bases respectively, with 14 bases between them. CDR3 length: 15 residues. Per the germline V gene, CDR1 is SGHRS and CDR2 is YFSETQ. CDR3 bases: TGCGCCAGCAGCTTGGGGGGGACTGTGTGGTACGAGCAGTACTTC. Residues: CASSLGGTVWYEQYF. The entire variable domain, with the rest obtained from reference TRBV5-1 and TRBJ2-7, is as follows: KAGVTQTPRYLIKTRGQQVTLSCSPISGHRSVSWYQQTPGQGLQFLFEYFSETQRNKGNFPGRFSGRQFSNSRSEMNVSTLELGDSALYLCASSLGGTVWYEQYFGPGTRLTVT.

In its sample, this clonotype was seen many times. The V gene is TRBV19, the J gene TRBJ1-4, with 9 bases identical to TRBD1. The V gene end was trimmed by 3 bases and the J gene end by 1 base; junction bases not matched to a gene: 6. Germline loops: CDR1 LNHDA, CDR2 SQIVND (reference sequence). The CDR3 consists of 17 residues. DNA for the CDR3: TGTGCCAGTAGTATTGGGACAGGGCAGCGAACTAATGAAAAACTGTTTTTT. This encodes CASSIGTGQRTNEKLFF.

The chain is built from TRBV7-9 and TRBJ2-3; perhaps TRBD2 as D (6 bases). This CDR3 comprises 16 residues. Between the trimmed V and J ends, which lost 1 base and 2 bases, there was a span of 13 bases. Germline V gene data show CDR1 as SEHNR and CDR2 as FQNEAQ (reference sequence). The CDR3 protein is CASSLGWRDSTDTQYF. CDR3 bases: TGTGCCAGCAGCTTAGGGTGGCGGGACTCCACAGATACGCAGTATTTT. Together with reference TRBV7-9 and TRBJ2-3, the CDR3 gives the full variable domain: DTGVSQNPRHKITKRGQNVTFRCDPISEHNRLYWYRQTLGQGPEFLTYFQNEAQLEKSRLLSDRFSAERPKGSFSTLEIQRTEQGDSAMYLCASSLGWRDSTDTQYFGPGTRLTVL.

With respect to this clonotype: The junction departs from germline at one end; a sequencing error may be responsible. The chain employs TRBV29-1 and TRBJ2-5; TRBD1 matches 7 bases. Germline V gives CDR1 SQVTM, CDR2 ANQGSEA. This CDR3 comprises 10 residues. DNA for the CDR3: TGCAGCGTTGGCCGGGACAGCCCCGACTTC. This gives the protein CSVGRDSPDF.

This clonotype was seen only a few times. V gene TRBV14 combines with J gene TRBJ2-5; D remains unclear. Deletions cut 0 bases from V and 7 bases from J, with 15 bases between. The germline V gene encodes CDR1 SGHDN and CDR2 FVKESK. This CDR3 region has 15 residues. The CDR3 loop is CASSQDLANSGTQYF. The CDR3 bases are TGTGCCAGCAGCCAAGACCTTGCAAACTCAGGGACCCAGTACTTC.

At least ten counts were recorded for this clonotype. The chain has TRBV7-2 and TRBJ2-2; 7 bases are shared with TRBD2. The germline V gene has CDR1 SGHTA and CDR2 FQGNSA. V lost 0 bases, J lost 7 bases, and 5 bases stayed unmatched. The CDR3 runs to 15 residues. CDR3 amino acids: CASSLAGGRGGELFF. Here the CDR3 DNA reads TGTGCCAGCAGCTTAGCGGGAGGGAGAGGCGGGGAGCTGTTTTTT. Full variable domain (outside the CDR3, taken from reference TRBV7-2 and TRBJ2-2): GAGVSQSPSNKVTEKGKDVELRCDPISGHTALYWYRQSLGQGLEFLIYFQGNSAPDKSGLPSDRFSAERTGGSVSTLTIQRTQQEDSAVYLCASSLAGGRGGELFFGEGSRLTVL.

At least ten counts were recorded for this clonotype. The CDR3, as DNA: TGTGCCAGCAGCCCACGACCTGGGGGGAGAATCTACGAGCAGTACTTC. Its protein is CASSPRPGGRIYEQYF. This rearrangement joins TRBV7-2 to TRBJ2-7; D perhaps matches TRBD2 (6 bases). Germline V gene lookup returns CDR1 SGHTA and CDR2 FQGNSA. V lost 5 bases and J lost 3, with 20 bases in between. The CDR3 has 16 amino acids.

In this sample, this clonotype turned up many times. The rearrangement uses TRBV11-2 and TRBJ2-5; 9 bases map to TRBD2. This CDR3 is 17 amino acids long. V lost 7 bases to trimming and J lost 10 bases; unmatched junction nucleotides: 22. Germline V gene sequence: CDR1 SGHAT, CDR2 FQNNGV. CDR3 loop: CASTLWGGSSGAQVQYF. The CDR3 nucleotides read TGTGCCAGCACCCTATGGGGGGGCTCTAGCGGGGCCCAAGTCCAGTACTTC.

This sequence joins TRBV20-1 and TRBJ2-7; D is unclear. Trimming pared 0 bases from V and 3 bases from J, leaving 15 bases between. The CDR3 runs 15 residues. CDR1 DFQATT and CDR2 SNEGSKA come from the germline V gene (reference sequence). CDR3 sequence reads: CSARDPIGFSYEQYF. The DNA of the CDR3 is TGCAGTGCTAGAGATCCCATAGGGTTCAGCTACGAGCAGTACTTC.

The V and J genes are TRBV12-3 or TRBV12-4 and TRBJ1-3, with D possibly being TRBD1 (5 bases). This CDR3 contains 11 residues. V lost 11 bases and J lost 2, with 7 bases in between. The CDR3 nucleotides are TGTGCCGGGGGTGCTGGAAACACCATATATTTT. This translates into CAGGAGNTIYF.

On this clonotype: With a much larger clone just one base away, this may be a read error. This chain uses TRBV28 with TRBJ1-4; D not resolved. The CDR3 has 15 residues. Germline CDR1 MDHEN, CDR2 SYDVKM. CDR3 sequence (DNA): TGTGCCAGCAGTTTTATTGTCGAGGCTAATGAAAAACTGCTTTTT. Its translation: CASSFIVEANEKLLF.

This clonotype was seen at least ten times. J is TRBJ2-7 and V is TRBV2, with D unclear. CDR1 and CDR2 from the germline V gene are SNHLY and FYNNEI. The CDR3 totals 13 residues. V lost 7 bases to trimming and J lost 2 bases, with 12 bases between them. The CDR3 loop is CASIPQIPYEQYF. CDR3 sequence (DNA): TGTGCCAGCATCCCCCAGATCCCCTACGAGCAGTACTTC.

This clonotype showed up just a few times. The chain has TRBV24-1 and TRBJ2-2, with D hard to call. CDR1 is KGHDR and CDR2 is SFDVKD in the germline V gene. V lost 4 bases to trimming and J lost 6 bases, with 11 bases between them. This CDR3 contains 14 residues. As DNA, the CDR3 is TGTGCCACCAGTGACTCAGGTGGGGCCGGGGAGCTGTTTTTT. This encodes CATSDSGGAGELFF.

The chain has TRBV24-1 and TRBJ2-1; unclear D gene. The V gene lost 8 bases and the J gene lost 9 bases, with 16 bases spanning the gap. Germline lookup yields CDR1 KGHDR and CDR2 SFDVKD. CDR3 length equals 13 residues. The CDR3 DNA follows: TGTGCCACCAAGCATGAGCAGGCCCGTGAGCAGTTCTTC. Translation gives CATKHEQAREQFF.

The chain is built from TRBV9 and TRBJ2-7; D may match TRBD1 or TRBD2 (6 bases each). Looked up from germline, CDR1 is SGDLS and CDR2 is YYNGEE. V gave up 6 bases and J gave up 7 bases, with 23 bases separating them. The CDR3 loop spans 15 amino acids. The CDR3 DNA follows: TGTGCCAGCACCGCTTGCGGGACACCTTCTTGTGAGCAGTACTTC. Protein: CASTACGTPSCEQYF.

J is TRBJ2-1 and V is TRBV19, with TRBD2 as a possible D gene (6 bases). The CDR3 length is 14 residues. Germline CDR1 is LNHDA and CDR2 is SQIVND (reference sequence). V dropped 6 bases and J dropped 1 base, with 10 bases sitting between them. The CDR3 loop reads CASSGTWSYNEQFF. The CDR3 DNA is TGTGCCAGTAGCGGGACTTGGTCCTACAATGAGCAGTTCTTC.

The genes are TRBV6-2 or TRBV6-3 and TRBJ2-1; D perhaps matches TRBD1 (5 bases). V was clipped by 6 bases and J by 9 bases, with 12 bases between them. Germline V gene lookup returns CDR1 MNHEY and CDR2 SVGEGT. There are 12 residues in the CDR3. The CDR3 DNA reads TGTGCCAGCAGCCGACAGATCCCTGAGCAGTTCTTC. Translating gives CASSRQIPEQFF.

The chain combines TRBV29-1 with TRBJ2-3, with D possibly matching TRBD2 (6 bases). This CDR3 contains 13 residues. Germline lookup yields CDR1 SQVTM and CDR2 ANQGSEA. Trimming removed 6 bases at V and 4 bases at J, with 14 bases between. The DNA for the CDR3 is TGCAGCGTCCCCCGGACTACTTCAGATACGCAGTATTTT. Translation: CSVPRTTSDTQYF.

This clonotype came up many times. The CDR3 loop reads CASSYWDRGEQFF. CDR3 bases: TGTGCCAGCAGTTATTGGGACCGCGGTGAGCAGTTCTTC. The chain joins TRBV6-1 to TRBJ2-1, with D tentatively TRBD1 or TRBD2 (5 bases each). This CDR3 is 13 amino acids long. V gave up 5 bases and J gave up 9 bases, with 14 bases separating them. In germline, CDR1 is MNHNS, CDR2 SASEGT.

This clonotype occurred many times. The chain combines TRBV12-3 or TRBV12-4 with TRBJ2-2; 9 bases match TRBD2. Losses at the gene ends were 7 bases for V and 5 bases for J; bases not matched to a gene: 5. CDR3 length: 14 amino acids. CDR3 nucleotide sequence: TGTGCCAGCACCGATAGCGGGAGTACCGGGGAGCTGTTTTTT. Translated: CASTDSGSTGELFF.

The chain recombines TRBV20-1 with TRBJ2-5; 8 bases fit TRBD1. In germline, CDR1 is DFQATT, CDR2 SNEGSKA (reference sequence). With 0 bases clipped from V and 4 bases from J, the junction kept 4 bases outside the gene matches. The CDR3 consists of 14 residues. The CDR3 region is CSARDATGGETQYF. DNA of the CDR3: TGCAGTGCTAGAGACGCAACAGGGGGAGAGACCCAGTACTTC.

The genes are TRBV11-2 and TRBJ2-3; the D call may be TRBD1 or TRBD2 (5 bases each). The CDR3 length is 15 residues. The germline V gene encodes CDR1 SGHAT and CDR2 FQNNGV. The V end lost 2 bases, the J end lost 4 bases, and 13 bases lay between the germline ends. The CDR3 region has the DNA TGTGCCAGCAGCTTAATAGGGGAGATGGCAGATACGCAGTATTTT. The encoded protein is CASSLIGEMADTQYF.

This clonotype was seen at least ten times. The chain has TRBV20-1 and TRBJ2-7; 7 bases map to TRBD2. Unmatched junction bases numbered 10, after V lost 6 bases and J lost 2 bases. CDR3 length equals 14 residues. CDR1 DFQATT and CDR2 SNEGSKA come from the germline V gene (reference sequence). The CDR3 DNA reads TGCAGTGCCCTGGCGGCGGGAGCAACCTACGAGCAGTACTTC. It specifies CSALAAGATYEQYF.